A single sample is the source of the 5 T cell receptor beta chains below, sequenced in a study of blood T cell repertoires in COVID-19. TCRdb keeps only in-frame clones here, not all; method: immunoSEQ multiplex PCR. The table lists 100,000 or so clones, around 76% of them singletons. Sequencing used peripheral blood. Receptors originate from a woman aged 70-85 years with acute or convalescent COVID-19.

This chain links TRBV28 with TRBJ2-7, with 9 bases matching TRBD1. Germline V gene lookup returns CDR1 MDHEN and CDR2 SYDVKM. This CDR3 is built from 13 residues. V dropped 4 bases and J dropped 3; count of bases not matched to a gene: 1. The CDR3 DNA is TGTGCCAGCAGTTGGGGACAGGGCTACGAGCAGTACTTC. Encoded protein: CASSWGQGYEQYF. Complete variable domain (other parts from reference TRBV28 and TRBJ2-7): DVKVTQSSRYLVKRTGEKVFLECVQDMDHENMFWYRQDPGLGLRLIYFSYDVKMKEKGDIPEGYSVSREKKERFSLILESASTNQTSMYLCASSWGQGYEQYFGPGTRLTVT.

This chain links TRBV3-1 (or the pseudogene TRBV3-2) with TRBJ2-7; 7 nucleotides match TRBD2. The CDR3 loop spans 14 amino acids. CDR1 is LGHDT and CDR2 is YNNKEL in the germline V gene (reference sequence). The J segment lost 5 bases and the V segment lost 6 bases, leaving 10 bases of the junction unmatched. For the CDR3, the DNA is TGTGCCAGCAGTCGGAGCGGGGCTAGCCACGAGCAGTACTTC. This gives the protein CASSRSGASHEQYF.

The CDR3 coding sequence is TGTGCCATCACCAAATCTGGGGAGGGGAATGAGCAGTTCTTC. This encodes CAITKSGEGNEQFF. The rearrangement links TRBV10-3 to TRBJ2-1, with 7 bases aligning to TRBD2. Germline V gene sequence: CDR1 ENHRY, CDR2 SYGVKD. The CDR3 totals 14 residues. The junction had 10 bases not matched to a gene; V was cut back by 7 bases and J by 7 bases.

The V gene is TRBV9, the J gene TRBJ2-2; perhaps TRBD1 as D (5 bases). The CDR3 loop spans 15 amino acids. The germline V and J ends were trimmed by 0 bases and 4 bases, with 10 bases remaining between them. The germline gives CDR1 SGDLS, CDR2 YYNGEE. This CDR3 reads CASSVEGSATGELFF. CDR3 sequence (DNA): TGTGCCAGCAGCGTAGAGGGGTCAGCCACCGGGGAGCTGTTTTTT.

The V and J genes are TRBV7-2 and TRBJ2-5; D might be TRBD2 (6 bases). The CDR3 totals 14 residues. The germline V and J ends were trimmed by 4 bases and 4 bases, with 13 bases remaining between them. Looked up from germline, CDR1 is SGHTA and CDR2 is FQGNSA. CDR3 loop: CASSSGRRAETQYF. DNA for the CDR3: TGTGCCAGCAGCTCGGGCCGGAGGGCAGAGACCCAGTACTTC.